These 23 T cell receptor beta chains originate from one sample sequenced in a study of Graves' ophthalmopathy and Graves' hyperthyroidism. Amplification from RNA transcripts yielded the TCR beta CDR3 regions. A first-round RT-PCR used HTBI primers, followed by a second-round multiplex PCR. One entry per CDR3 protein results from TCRdb running MiXCR on the multiplex PCR reads. The table has a few hundred thousand distinct CDR3 sequences, 20% to 25% seen once. Sequenced: peripheral blood. Receptor source: a woman aged 45-65 years with Graves' ophthalmopathy.

This clonotype was recorded at least ten times. The chain recombines TRBV28 with TRBJ2-7, with TRBD1 matching over 9 bases. V lost 5 bases, J lost 2 bases, and 7 bases stayed unmatched. CDR3 length: 15 amino acids. CDR1 MDHEN and CDR2 SYDVKM come from the germline V gene. The CDR3 DNA is TGTGCCAGCAGTGGCAACAGGGGGCAAACCTACGAGCAGTACTTC. Translated, it gives CASSGNRGQTYEQYF.

The chain is built from TRBV18 and TRBJ2-7, with 9 bases lining up with TRBD2. The junction had 11 bases not matched to a gene; V was cut back by 6 bases and J by 5 bases. In germline, CDR1 is KGHSH, CDR2 LQKENI. The CDR3 spans 15 residues. CDR3 region: CASSYLREGRDEQYF. The CDR3 DNA sequence: TGTGCCAGCTCCTACTTGCGGGAGGGCCGGGACGAGCAGTACTTC.

This clonotype appeared many times. The rearrangement joins TRBV18 to TRBJ1-6; D is possibly TRBD1 (5 bases). The ends were cut back, 5 bases at V and 5 bases at J, with 13 bases in the middle. Per germline, CDR1 KGHSH and CDR2 LQKENI. CDR3 length: 15 amino acids. CDR3 residues: CASSKQGTDNSPLHF. The CDR3 coding sequence is TGTGCCAGCTCAAAGCAGGGTACTGATAATTCACCCCTCCACTTT.

This clonotype showed up many times. The chain uses TRBV7-3 and TRBJ1-6; D might be TRBD1 (6 bases). The germline CDR1 and CDR2 sequences are SGHTA and FQGTGA. This CDR3 spans 13 amino acids. The V end lost 5 bases, the J end lost 7 bases, and 9 bases lay between the germline ends. This chain's CDR3 is CASSGDRNSPLHF. DNA for the CDR3: TGTGCCAGCAGCGGAGACAGGAATTCACCCCTCCACTTT.

V gene TRBV19 combines with J gene TRBJ1-5; D is unresolved. The V gene's germline CDR1 is LNHDA and CDR2 SQIVND (reference sequence). CDR3 length: 16 amino acids. V was trimmed by 7 bases and J by 6 bases, leaving 22 bases between them. The CDR3 here is CASTEDVHGRAQPQHF. DNA for the CDR3: TGTGCCAGTACCGAGGACGTTCACGGTCGCGCTCAGCCCCAGCATTTT.

This clonotype has a count of ten or more. The chain combines TRBV5-1 with TRBJ2-7, with 8 bases fitting TRBD1. After removal of 0 bases from V and 3 bases from J, the junction contained 5 bases not matched to a gene. Germline assignment: CDR1 SGHRS and CDR2 YFSETQ. The CDR3 is 15 amino acids. CDR3 residues: CASSLAGQGFYEQYF. CDR3 coding DNA: TGCGCCAGCAGCTTGGCAGGACAGGGATTCTACGAGCAGTACTTC.

This clonotype was seen many times. The chain recombines TRBV5-4 with TRBJ1-1; D unresolved. Looked up from germline, CDR1 is SGHNT and CDR2 is YYREEE (reference sequence). This CDR3 region has 12 residues. Trimming cost V 4 bases and J 4 bases, with 8 bases left between them. CDR3 residues: CASSIIPTEAFF. The CDR3 DNA sequence: TGTGCCAGCAGCATCATCCCCACTGAAGCTTTCTTT.

This clonotype has ten or more counts. The chain has TRBV20-1 and TRBJ2-7; D assignment may be TRBD1 or TRBD2 (5 bases each). V lost 5 bases and J 0 bases, leaving 17 bases between the germline ends. The CDR3 runs 15 residues. Germline assignment: CDR1 DFQATT and CDR2 SNEGSKA (reference sequence). CDR3 residues: CSADEGTTNSYEQYF. Here the CDR3 DNA reads TGCAGTGCTGATGAGGGGACGACTAACTCCTACGAGCAGTACTTC.

This clonotype was counted a single time. The V call is TRBV7-2, the J call TRBJ2-5, with 8 positions matching TRBD2. Trimming cost V 4 bases and J 4 bases; bases outside gene matches: 8. Looked up from germline, CDR1 is SGHTA and CDR2 is FQGNSA. The CDR3 consists of 15 residues. The CDR3 nucleotides read TGTGCCAGCAGCTCCGGACTAGCCCTGGGAGAGACCCAGTACTTC. The encoded protein is CASSSGLALGETQYF. The whole variable domain, filled in from reference TRBV7-2 and TRBJ2-5, reads GAGVSQSPSNKVTEKGKDVELRCDPISGHTALYWYRQSLGQGLEFLIYFQGNSAPDKSGLPSDRFSAERTGGSVSTLTIQRTQQEDSAVYLCASSSGLALGETQYFGPGTRLLVL.

This clonotype came up many times. The chain has TRBV12-3 or TRBV12-4 and TRBJ2-5, with D perhaps matching TRBD2 (6 bases). V lost 4 bases and J 0 bases, leaving 9 bases between the germline ends. This CDR3 comprises 14 residues. CDR3 coding DNA: TGTGCCAGCAGTTCCGGACTACACCAAGAGACCCAGTACTTC. Encoded protein: CASSSGLHQETQYF.

About this clonotype itself: The junction and the germline gene differ at one end; a read error may be behind it. This rearrangement joins TRBV12-3 or TRBV12-4 to TRBJ1-1; D is unresolved. This CDR3 has 13 amino acids. This CDR3 is CASSLGGATEASF. CDR3 in DNA: TGTGCCAGCAGTTTAGGGGGAGCCACTGAAGCTTCCTTT.

The genes are TRBV9 and TRBJ1-2, with TRBD1 matching over 11 bases. V shed 3 bases and J 7 bases; nucleotides not matched to a gene: 8. There are 15 residues in the CDR3. Per germline, CDR1 SGDLS and CDR2 YYNGEE. The CDR3 protein is CASSEGGQGVSGYTF. As DNA, the CDR3 is TGTGCCAGCAGCGAGGGGGGACAGGGGGTGAGTGGCTACACCTTC.

This clonotype has a count of ten or more. The V call is TRBV2, the J call TRBJ2-4; 12 bases are a match to TRBD2. J was trimmed by 6 bases and V by 2 bases; bases with no gene match: 5. Per the germline V gene, CDR1 is SNHLY and CDR2 is FYNNEI. The CDR3 contains 16 residues. CDR3 in DNA: TGTGCCAGCAGTGAACTAGCGGGAGGGCTCGGAAACATTCAGTACTTC. Translating it yields CASSELAGGLGNIQYF.

This clonotype was counted at least ten times. CDR3 sequence reads: CASSLLRQNINTEAFF. The DNA of the CDR3 is TGTGCCAGCAGCTTACTGAGACAGAACATTAACACTGAAGCTTTCTTT. The chain combines TRBV7-8 with TRBJ1-1; TRBD1 might be the D (5 bases). The CDR3 runs 16 residues. V was shortened by 2 bases and J by 2 bases, with 15 bases between the two germline ends. Germline CDR1 SGHVS, CDR2 FQNEAQ.

At least ten counts were recorded for this clonotype. The V gene is TRBV7-9, the J gene TRBJ2-7; D may be TRBD1 (6 bases). Germline V gene sequence: CDR1 SEHNR, CDR2 FQNEAQ (reference sequence). Trimming shortened V by 4 bases and J by 2 bases, and 15 bases separated the two germline ends. This CDR3 comprises 15 residues. CDR3 nucleotide sequence: TGTGCCAGCAGCTCCCAATTCGGACAGCCCTACGAGCAGTACTTC. It translates to CASSSQFGQPYEQYF.

This clonotype was found many times. CDR3 bases: TGTGCCACCAGTGGGGAAGAGACAGGACGCACAGATACGCAGTATTTT. Translated: CATSGEETGRTDTQYF. The chain couples TRBV24-1 to TRBJ2-3; D perhaps matches TRBD1 (6 bases). The CDR3 has 16 residues. In germline, CDR1 is KGHDR, CDR2 SFDVKD. V shed 5 bases and J shed 1 base, with 15 bases lying between them.

The chain recombines TRBV28 with TRBJ2-7; D gene ambiguous. Per the germline V gene, CDR1 is MDHEN and CDR2 is SYDVKM. The CDR3 runs 14 residues. Trimming took 2 bases from V and 3 from J, leaving 11 bases between them. As DNA, the CDR3 is TGTGCCAGCAGTTTAGGCGTCCATGGCTACGAGCAGTACTTC. Protein: CASSLGVHGYEQYF.

This clonotype was seen a few times. V is TRBV28 and J is TRBJ2-5; 8 positions agree with TRBD1. V lost 5 bases, J lost 0 bases, and 8 bases stayed unmatched. The CDR3 length is 16 residues. Germline-derived CDR1 and CDR2 are MDHEN and SYDVKM. CDR3 in amino acids: CASSPLGQEHQETQYF. The CDR3 DNA is TGTGCCAGCAGTCCTCTGGGACAGGAACACCAAGAGACCCAGTACTTC. Based on the CDR3 plus reference TRBV28 and TRBJ2-5, the full variable domain is DVKVTQSSRYLVKRTGEKVFLECVQDMDHENMFWYRQDPGLGLRLIYFSYDVKMKEKGDIPEGYSVSREKKERFSLILESASTNQTSMYLCASSPLGQEHQETQYFGPGTRLLVL.

This clonotype was counted a single time. This chain links TRBV6-1 with TRBJ1-6, with D maybe TRBD1 (5 bases). The CDR3 runs to 12 residues. Germline lookup yields CDR1 MNHNS and CDR2 SASEGT. The V end lost 11 bases, the J end lost 3 bases, and 8 bases lay between the germline ends. CDR3 sequence: CAAGGYNSPLHF. The CDR3 coding sequence is TGTGCCGCCGGGGGCTATAATTCACCCCTCCACTTT.

This clonotype came up many times. This chain connects TRBV19 to TRBJ2-7, with 12 bases lining up with TRBD2. V was clipped by 5 bases and J by 5 bases; unmatched bases: 16. Germline V lookup: CDR1 LNHDA, CDR2 SQIVND (reference sequence). The CDR3 runs 18 residues. Here the CDR3 DNA reads TGTGCCAGTAGTGTATCGGCCAGTGGACTAGCGGGGAGGAACGAGCAGTACTTC. Protein: CASSVSASGLAGRNEQYF.

V and J are TRBV6-2 or TRBV6-3 and TRBJ2-2; D is undetermined. Per germline, CDR1 MNHEY and CDR2 SVGEGT. The CDR3 totals 13 residues. Trimming removed 7 bases from V and 5 bases from J, with 11 bases in between. The CDR3 DNA is TGTGCCAGCACCCTGACGGCAACCGGGGAGCTGTTTTTT. It encodes CASTLTATGELFF.

This clonotype occurred many times. This chain connects TRBV12-3 or TRBV12-4 to TRBJ1-1; 7 nucleotides align to TRBD1. V was pared by 2 bases and J by 10 bases, with 7 bases of the junction left unmatched. The CDR3 sequence is 13 residues long. CDR3 loop: CASSLSGQIGAFF. Written as DNA, the CDR3 is TGTGCCAGCAGTTTATCGGGACAGATCGGAGCTTTCTTT.

This clonotype was found once. The rearrangement joins TRBV6-5 to TRBJ1-1; no definite D call. This CDR3 comprises 14 residues. Deletions cut 4 bases from V and 4 bases from J, with 13 bases between. Germline loops: CDR1 MNHEY, CDR2 SVGAGI. CDR3 region: CASSSQRWGTEAFF. The CDR3 region has the DNA TGTGCCAGCAGTTCACAGAGGTGGGGCACTGAAGCTTTCTTT.